This record covers a single T cell receptor (beta chain). The antigen is unknown. The V and J ends lost 5 bases and 16 bases, in that order; junction bases with no gene match: 8. The CDR3 extends over 12 amino acids. Germline CDR1 MNHEY, CDR2 SMNVEV (reference sequence). Sequencing was performed with immunoSEQ multiplex PCR; in TCRdb, only in-frame clones are kept and a portion is missing. The sample includes 180,000 or so clones, approximately 90% of them seen just once. Doses given second, at about 4 or about 12 weeks, were pooled. This entry is derived from a study of T cell responses to AZD1222 COVID-19 vaccine. Study-level findings and limits: With two AZD1222 doses given, Spike-specific TCR breadth and depth both rose. Only a handful of AZD1222 recipients, six or seven in all, had baseline seropositivity. Sampling captured repertoires only after the peak T cell response.

The clonotype was recovered from an adult who received the AZD1222 COVID-19 vaccine. The genes are TRBV27 and TRBJ1-5; 10 bases map to TRBD1. Here the sequenced sample was peripheral blood, taken 28 days after the second AZD1222 dose. CDR3 DNA sequence: TGTGCCAGCAGTGGGCGACAGGGGGCGCCTCATTTT. Encoded protein: CASSGRQGAPHF.